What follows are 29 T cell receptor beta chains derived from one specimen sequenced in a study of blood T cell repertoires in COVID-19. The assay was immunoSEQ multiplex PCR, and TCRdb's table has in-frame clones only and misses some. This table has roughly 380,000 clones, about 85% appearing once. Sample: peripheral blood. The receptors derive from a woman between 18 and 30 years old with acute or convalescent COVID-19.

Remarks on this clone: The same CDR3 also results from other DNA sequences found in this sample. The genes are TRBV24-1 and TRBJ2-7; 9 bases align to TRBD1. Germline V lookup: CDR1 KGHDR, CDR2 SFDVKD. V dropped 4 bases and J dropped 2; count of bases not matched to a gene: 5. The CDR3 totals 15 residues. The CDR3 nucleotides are TGTGCCACCAGTGACCCCCGGACAGGGGCCTACGAGCAGTACTTC. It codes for CATSDPRTGAYEQYF.

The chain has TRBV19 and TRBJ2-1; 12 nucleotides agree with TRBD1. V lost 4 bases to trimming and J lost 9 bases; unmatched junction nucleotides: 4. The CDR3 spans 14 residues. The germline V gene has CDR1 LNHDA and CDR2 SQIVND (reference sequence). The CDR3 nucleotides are TGTGCCAGTAGTAAGGGACAGGGGGCATCTGAGCAGTTCTTC. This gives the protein CASSKGQGASEQFF.

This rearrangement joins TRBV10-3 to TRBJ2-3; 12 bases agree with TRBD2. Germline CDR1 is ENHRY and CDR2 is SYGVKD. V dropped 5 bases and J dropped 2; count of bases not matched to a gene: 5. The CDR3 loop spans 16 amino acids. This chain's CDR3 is CAISSRTSGNTDTQYF. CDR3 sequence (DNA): TGTGCCATCAGTTCCCGGACTAGCGGGAACACAGATACGCAGTATTTT.

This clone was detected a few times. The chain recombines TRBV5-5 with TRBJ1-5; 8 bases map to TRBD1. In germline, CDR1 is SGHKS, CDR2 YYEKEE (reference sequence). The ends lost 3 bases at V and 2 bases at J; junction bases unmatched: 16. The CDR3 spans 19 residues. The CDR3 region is CASSSNGGQGVRGNQPQHF. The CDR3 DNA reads TGTGCCAGCAGCTCGAACGGTGGACAGGGTGTTAGGGGCAATCAGCCCCAGCATTTT.

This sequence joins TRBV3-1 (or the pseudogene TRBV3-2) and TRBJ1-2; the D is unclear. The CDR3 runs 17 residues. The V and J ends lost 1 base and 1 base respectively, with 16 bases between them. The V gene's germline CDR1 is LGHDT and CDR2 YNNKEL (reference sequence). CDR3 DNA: TGTGCCAGCAGCCAAGCTATCTCACAGATTGTTAACTATGGCTACACCTTC. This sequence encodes CASSQAISQIVNYGYTF.

The CDR3 protein is CASGTGAFRNTEAFF. As DNA, the CDR3 is TGTGCCAGCGGGACAGGGGCCTTTCGGAACACTGAAGCTTTCTTT. The chain carries TRBV19 and TRBJ1-1; 10 bases map to TRBD1. Germline CDR1 reads LNHDA; CDR2 reads SQIVND (reference sequence). The CDR3 consists of 15 residues. V was clipped by 9 bases and J by 1 base; unmatched bases: 8.

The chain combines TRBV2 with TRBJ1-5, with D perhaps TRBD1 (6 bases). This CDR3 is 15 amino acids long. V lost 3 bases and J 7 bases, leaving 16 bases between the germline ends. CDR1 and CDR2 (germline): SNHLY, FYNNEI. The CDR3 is CASSDSLQGSQPQHF. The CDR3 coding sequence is TGTGCCAGCAGTGATTCTTTGCAGGGGTCGCAGCCCCAGCATTTT.

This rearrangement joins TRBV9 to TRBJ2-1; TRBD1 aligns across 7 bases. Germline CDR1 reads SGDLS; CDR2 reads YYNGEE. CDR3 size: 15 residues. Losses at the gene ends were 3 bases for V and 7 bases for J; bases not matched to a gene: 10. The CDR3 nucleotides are TGTGCCAGCAGCGCCCTGGGACAGTCGGGAAATGAGCAGTTCTTC. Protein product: CASSALGQSGNEQFF. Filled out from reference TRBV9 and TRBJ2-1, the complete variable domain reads DSGVTQTPKHLITATGQRVTLRCSPRSGDLSVYWYQQSLDQGLQFLIQYYNGEERAKGNILERFSAQQFPDLHSELNLSSLELGDSALYFCASSALGQSGNEQFFGPGTRLTVL.

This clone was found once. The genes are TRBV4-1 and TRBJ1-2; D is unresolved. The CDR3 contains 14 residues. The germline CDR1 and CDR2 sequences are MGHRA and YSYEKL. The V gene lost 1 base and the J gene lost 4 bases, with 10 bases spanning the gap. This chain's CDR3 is CASSQVDTSYGYTF. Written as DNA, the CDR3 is TGCGCCAGCAGCCAAGTTGACACCAGCTATGGCTACACCTTC.

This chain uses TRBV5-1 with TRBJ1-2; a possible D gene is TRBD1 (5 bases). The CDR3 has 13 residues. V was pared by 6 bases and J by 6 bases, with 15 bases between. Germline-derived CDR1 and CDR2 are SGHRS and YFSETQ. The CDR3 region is CASTRAGQDGYTF. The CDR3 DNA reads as TGCGCCAGCACCAGGGCCGGGCAAGATGGCTACACCTTC. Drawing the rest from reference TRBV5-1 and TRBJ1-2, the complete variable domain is KAGVTQTPRYLIKTRGQQVTLSCSPISGHRSVSWYQQTPGQGLQFLFEYFSETQRNKGNFPGRFSGRQFSNSRSEMNVSTLELGDSALYLCASTRAGQDGYTFGSGTRLTVV.

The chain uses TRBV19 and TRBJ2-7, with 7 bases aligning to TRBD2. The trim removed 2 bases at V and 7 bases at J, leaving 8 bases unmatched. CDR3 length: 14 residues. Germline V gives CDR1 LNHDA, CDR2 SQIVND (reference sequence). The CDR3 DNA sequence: TGTGCCAGTAGTATAATCTCCGGGGGAGGGGAGCAGTACTTC. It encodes CASSIISGGGEQYF.

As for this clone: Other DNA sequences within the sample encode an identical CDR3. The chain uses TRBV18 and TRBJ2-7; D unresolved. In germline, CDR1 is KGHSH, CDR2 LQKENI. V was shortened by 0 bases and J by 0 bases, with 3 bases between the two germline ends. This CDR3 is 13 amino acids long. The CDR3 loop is CASSPPGSYEQYF. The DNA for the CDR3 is TGTGCCAGCTCACCACCCGGCTCCTACGAGCAGTACTTC.

The CDR3 DNA sequence: TGCAGCGTTGATTGGGGAGGTCGCACCGAAGCTTTCTTT. It is translated as CSVDWGGRTEAFF. The chain combines TRBV29-1 with TRBJ1-1; D ambiguous. V lost 3 bases to trimming and J lost 8 bases, with 16 bases between them. Germline values: CDR1 SQVTM, CDR2 ANQGSEA. The CDR3 has 13 residues.

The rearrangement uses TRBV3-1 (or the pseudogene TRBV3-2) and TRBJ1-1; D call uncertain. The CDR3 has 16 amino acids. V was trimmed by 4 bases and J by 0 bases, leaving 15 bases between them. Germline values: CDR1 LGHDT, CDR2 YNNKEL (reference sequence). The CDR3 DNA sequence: TGTGCCAGCAGCCTCTCTGATTGGTACATGAACACTGAAGCTTTCTTT. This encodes CASSLSDWYMNTEAFF.

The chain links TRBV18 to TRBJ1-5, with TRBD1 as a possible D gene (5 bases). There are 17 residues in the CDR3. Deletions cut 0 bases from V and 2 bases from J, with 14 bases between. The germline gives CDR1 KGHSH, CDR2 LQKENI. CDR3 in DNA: TGTGCCAGCTCACCACCTGGGGGAGGGTTAGGCAATCAGCCCCAGCATTTT. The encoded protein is CASSPPGGGLGNQPQHF.

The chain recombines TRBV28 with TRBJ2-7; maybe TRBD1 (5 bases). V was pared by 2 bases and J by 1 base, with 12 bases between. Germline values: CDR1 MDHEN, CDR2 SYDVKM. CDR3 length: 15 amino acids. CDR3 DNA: TGTGCCAGCAGTTTACCAGGGTCTAAGTCCTACGAGCAGTACTTC. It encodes CASSLPGSKSYEQYF.

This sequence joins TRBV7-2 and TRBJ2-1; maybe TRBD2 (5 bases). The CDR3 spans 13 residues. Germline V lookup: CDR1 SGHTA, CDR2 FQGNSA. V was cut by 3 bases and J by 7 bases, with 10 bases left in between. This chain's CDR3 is CASSFALGNEQFF. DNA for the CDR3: TGTGCCAGCAGCTTCGCACTAGGAAATGAGCAGTTCTTC.

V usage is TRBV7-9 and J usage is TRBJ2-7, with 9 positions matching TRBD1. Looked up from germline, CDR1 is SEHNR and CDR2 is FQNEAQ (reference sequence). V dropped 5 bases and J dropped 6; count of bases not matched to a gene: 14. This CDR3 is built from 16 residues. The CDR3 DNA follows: TGTGCCAGCAGCCCGACTCCGGGACAGGGTCTCATCGAGCAGTACTTC. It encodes CASSPTPGQGLIEQYF.

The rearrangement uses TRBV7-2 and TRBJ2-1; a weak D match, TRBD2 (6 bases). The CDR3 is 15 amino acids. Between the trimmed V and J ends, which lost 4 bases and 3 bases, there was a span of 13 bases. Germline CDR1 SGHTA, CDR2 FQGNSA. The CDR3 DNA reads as TGTGCCAGCAGCTCTGCGTGGAGGGGCTACAATGAGCAGTTCTTC. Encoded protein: CASSSAWRGYNEQFF.

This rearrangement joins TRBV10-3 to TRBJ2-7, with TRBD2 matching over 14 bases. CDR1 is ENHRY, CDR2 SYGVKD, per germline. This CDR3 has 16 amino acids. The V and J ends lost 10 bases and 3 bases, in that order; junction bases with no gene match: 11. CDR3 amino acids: CATTEGGLAGDYEQYF. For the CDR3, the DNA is TGTGCCACCACGGAAGGGGGACTAGCGGGGGACTACGAGCAGTACTTC.

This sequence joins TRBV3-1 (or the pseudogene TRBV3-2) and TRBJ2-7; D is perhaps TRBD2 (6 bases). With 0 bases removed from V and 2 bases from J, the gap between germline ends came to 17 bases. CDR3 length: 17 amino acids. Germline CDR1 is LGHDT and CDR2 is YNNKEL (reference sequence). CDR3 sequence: CASSQDRVAEQPYEQYF. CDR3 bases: TGTGCCAGCAGCCAAGATCGCGTAGCGGAACAACCCTACGAGCAGTACTTC.

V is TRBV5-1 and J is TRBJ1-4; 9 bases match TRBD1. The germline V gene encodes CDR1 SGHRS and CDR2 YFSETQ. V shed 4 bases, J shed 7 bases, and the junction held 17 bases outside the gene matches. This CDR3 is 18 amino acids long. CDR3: CASSQGPPGDRVGEKLFF. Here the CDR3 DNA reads TGCGCCAGCAGCCAAGGACCACCCGGGGACAGGGTCGGTGAAAAACTGTTTTTT. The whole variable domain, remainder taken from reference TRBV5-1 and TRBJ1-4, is KAGVTQTPRYLIKTRGQQVTLSCSPISGHRSVSWYQQTPGQGLQFLFEYFSETQRNKGNFPGRFSGRQFSNSRSEMNVSTLELGDSALYLCASSQGPPGDRVGEKLFFGSGTQLSVL.

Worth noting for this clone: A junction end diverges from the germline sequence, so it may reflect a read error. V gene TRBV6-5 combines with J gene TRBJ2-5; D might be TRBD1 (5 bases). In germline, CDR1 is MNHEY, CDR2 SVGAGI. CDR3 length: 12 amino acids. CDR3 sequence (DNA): TGTGCCAGCAGGGCAGGGCAAGAGATCCAGTACTTC. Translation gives CASRAGQEIQYF.

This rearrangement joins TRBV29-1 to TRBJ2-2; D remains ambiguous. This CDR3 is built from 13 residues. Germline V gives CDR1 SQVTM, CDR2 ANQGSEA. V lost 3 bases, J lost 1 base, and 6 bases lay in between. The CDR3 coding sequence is TGCAGCGTTGATTCCGGGAACACCGGGGAGCTGTTTTTT. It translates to CSVDSGNTGELFF.

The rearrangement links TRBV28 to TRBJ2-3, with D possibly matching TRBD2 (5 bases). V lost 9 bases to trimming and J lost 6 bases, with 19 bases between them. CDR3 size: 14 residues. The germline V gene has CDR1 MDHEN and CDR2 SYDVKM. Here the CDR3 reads CASSNEPGEDTQYF. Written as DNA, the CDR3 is TGTGCCAGTAGTAACGAACCCGGGGAGGATACGCAGTATTTT.

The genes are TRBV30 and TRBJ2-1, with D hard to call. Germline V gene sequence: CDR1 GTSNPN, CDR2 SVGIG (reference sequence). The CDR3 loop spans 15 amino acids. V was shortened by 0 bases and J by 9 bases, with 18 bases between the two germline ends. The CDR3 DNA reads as TGTGCCTGGAGTGTAACAGAAGCCTACTTAGGTGAGCAGTTCTTC. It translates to CAWSVTEAYLGEQFF.

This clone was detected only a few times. Here the CDR3 reads CASSLESGNLVTQYF. CDR3 DNA sequence: TGCGCCAGCAGCTTGGAGTCAGGGAATCTCGTTACACAGTATTTT. The chain combines TRBV5-1 with TRBJ2-3, with D maybe TRBD1 (5 bases). Trimming stripped 0 bases from V and 12 bases from J, with 20 bases between. CDR1 is SGHRS, CDR2 YFSETQ, per germline. The CDR3 is made up of 15 amino acids.

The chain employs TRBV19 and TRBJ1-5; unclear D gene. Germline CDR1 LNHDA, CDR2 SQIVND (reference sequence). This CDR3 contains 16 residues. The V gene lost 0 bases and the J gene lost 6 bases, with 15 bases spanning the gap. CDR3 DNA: TGTGCCAGTAGTATAGATCTATTCACCCGGGGTCAGCCCCAGCATTTT. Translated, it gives CASSIDLFTRGQPQHF. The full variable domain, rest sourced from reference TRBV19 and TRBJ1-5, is DGGITQSPKYLFRKEGQNVTLSCEQNLNHDAMYWYRQDPGQGLRLIYYSQIVNDFQKGDIAEGYSVSREKKESFPLTVTSAQKNPTAFYLCASSIDLFTRGQPQHFGDGTRLSIL.

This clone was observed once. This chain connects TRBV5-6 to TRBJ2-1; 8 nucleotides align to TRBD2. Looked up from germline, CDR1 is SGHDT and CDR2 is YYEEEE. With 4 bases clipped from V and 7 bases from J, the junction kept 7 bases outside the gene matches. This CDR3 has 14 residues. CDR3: CASSPGTSGNEQFF. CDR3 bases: TGTGCCAGCAGCCCAGGGACTAGTGGGAATGAGCAGTTCTTC.